This T cell receptor (beta chain) was observed in a study of neurological immune-mediated disorders. Study overall: 31 of 34 multiple sclerosis patients had relapsing-remitting disease; 3 had secondary progressive. Regarding the study as a whole: Neither clinical nor MRI features were found to be associated with the multiple sclerosis repertoire cluster. A possible signature was seen in one related-CDR3 cluster, into which phylogenetic grouping placed the repertoires of 18 of 34 multiple sclerosis patients.

Trimming left V 0 bases short and J 4 bases short, with 10 bases between. The CDR3 extends over 14 amino acids. Looked up from germline, CDR1 is SGHRS and CDR2 is YFSETQ. Synthesis of cDNA was carried out by template-switch 5'RACE. The reaction used 10-nucleotide random UMIs. TCRdb called the 5' RACE reads again in MiXCR, with one record for every CDR3 protein. The data show 55,000 to 65,000 distinct CDR3 sequences, 3% to 4.5% seen once. There are many counts of this clonotype. As yet, its antigen is unknown. The source material was PBMCs. The TCR sequence derives from a woman younger than 45 with multiple sclerosis. The chain couples TRBV5-1 to TRBJ1-2; D might be TRBD1 (6 bases). In nucleotides, the CDR3 is TGCGCCAGCAGCTTGGAAGGGGGGGTCTATGGCTACACCTTC. This translates into CASSLEGGVYGYTF.